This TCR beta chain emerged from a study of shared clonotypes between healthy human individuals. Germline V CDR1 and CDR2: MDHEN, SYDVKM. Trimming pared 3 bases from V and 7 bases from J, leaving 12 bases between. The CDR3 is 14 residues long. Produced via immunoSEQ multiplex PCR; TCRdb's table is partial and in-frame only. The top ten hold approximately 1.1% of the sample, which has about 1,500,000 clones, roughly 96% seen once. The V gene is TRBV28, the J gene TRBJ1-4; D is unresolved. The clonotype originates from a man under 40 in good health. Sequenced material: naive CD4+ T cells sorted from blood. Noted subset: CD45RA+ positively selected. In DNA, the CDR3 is TGTGCCAGCAGTTTTCCTCAGGCTTCTGAAAAACTGTTTTTT. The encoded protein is CASSFPQASEKLFF.